These 3 T cell receptor beta chains came from one sample sequenced in a study of blood T cell repertoires in COVID-19. Generated by immunoSEQ multiplex PCR, the TCRdb table keeps only in-frame clones and is missing some. The sample shows a few hundred thousand clones, approximately 88% of them seen only once. Sequencing was carried out using peripheral blood. The source is a young woman with COVID-19, enrolled during active disease.

This rearrangement joins TRBV5-1 to TRBJ2-7, with 11 nucleotides matching TRBD2. The germline V gene encodes CDR1 SGHRS and CDR2 YFSETQ. Trimming cost V 2 bases and J 5 bases; bases outside gene matches: 0. This CDR3 is 13 amino acids long. CDR3 protein: CASSLLAGDEQYV. CDR3 bases: TGCGCCAGCAGCTTACTAGCGGGAGACGAGCAGTACGTC.

The chain joins TRBV7-8 to TRBJ2-5; D may be TRBD1 (5 bases). V gave up 8 bases and J gave up 7 bases, with 14 bases separating them. The CDR3 loop spans 12 amino acids. The germline gives CDR1 SGHVS, CDR2 FQNEAQ. CDR3 amino acids: CASGRDIATQYF. CDR3 bases: TGTGCCAGCGGCAGGGATATCGCGACCCAGTACTTC. Full variable domain (missing parts from reference TRBV7-8 and TRBJ2-5): GAGVSQSPRYKVAKRGQDVALRCDPISGHVSLFWYQQALGQGPEFLTYFQNEAQLDKSGLPSDRFFAERPEGSVSTLKIQRTQQEDSAVYLCASGRDIATQYFGPGTRLLVL.

The chain combines TRBV11-2 with TRBJ1-1, with TRBD1 as a possible D gene (5 bases). CDR1 and CDR2 (germline): SGHAT, FQNNGV. This CDR3 region has 16 residues. The ends were cut back, 5 bases at V and 3 bases at J, with 19 bases in the middle. In DNA, the CDR3 is TGTGCCAGCAGCCCCTCGGCAGGGAGGTTCGACACTGAAGCTTTCTTT. As protein: CASSPSAGRFDTEAFF.